These 5 T cell receptor beta chains originate from one sample sequenced in a study of T cells after yellow fever vaccination. TCRdb reprocessed the 5' RACE reads with MiXCR, giving one entry per CDR3 protein. The data contain under 600,000 distinct CDR3 sequences, approximately 13% of them seen just once; the ten biggest clones take up over 12%. The sample consisted of PBMCs, taken on the day of the yellow fever booster vaccination. These TCRs come from a man younger than 40 who received the YFV17D yellow fever vaccine.

This clonotype was counted between two and nine times. The gene calls are TRBV2 and TRBJ1-2; D gene unclear. The germline CDR1 and CDR2 sequences are SNHLY and FYNNEI. This CDR3 contains 13 residues. With 2 bases removed from V and 2 bases from J, the gap between germline ends came to 6 bases. CDR3 region: CASSEYNNYGYTF. Written as DNA, the CDR3 is TGTGCCAGCAGTGAATACAACAACTATGGCTACACCTTC. The entire variable domain, with the rest obtained from reference TRBV2 and TRBJ1-2, is as follows: EPEVTQTPSHQVTQMGQEVILRCVPISNHLYFYWYRQILGQKVEFLVSFYNNEISEKSEIFDDQFSVERPDGSNFTLKIRSTKLEDSAMYFCASSEYNNYGYTFGSGTRLTVV.

The V call is TRBV10-3, the J call TRBJ2-1; perhaps TRBD2 as D (6 bases). This CDR3 is built from 13 residues. V was trimmed by 8 bases and J by 7 bases, leaving 15 bases between them. In germline, CDR1 is ENHRY, CDR2 SYGVKD. The CDR3: CAIAGLTENEQFF. In DNA, the CDR3 is TGTGCCATCGCGGGACTCACGGAAAATGAGCAGTTCTTC.

This clonotype has a single count. The J gene is TRBJ2-7, the V gene TRBV23-1, with 11 bases identical to TRBD2. TRBV23-1 falls under the ORF class, with uncertain function. V was clipped by 6 bases and J by 5 bases; unmatched bases: 9. The CDR3 runs to 15 residues. CDR3 coding DNA: TGCGCCAGCAGACGTAGACTAGCGGGGATTCACGAGCAGTACTTC. Encoded protein: CASRRRLAGIHEQYF.

The V call is TRBV11-2, the J call TRBJ2-1; the match to TRBD2 covers 7 bases. Germline CDR1 SGHAT, CDR2 FQNNGV. The V and J ends lost 6 bases and 0 bases, in that order; junction bases with no gene match: 20. CDR3 length equals 20 residues. Here the CDR3 reads CASRLSRAVAGDSSYNEQFF. The DNA for the CDR3 is TGTGCCAGCAGGTTGTCCCGGGCGGTGGCGGGGGATAGCTCCTACAATGAGCAGTTCTTC. Complete variable domain (other parts from reference TRBV11-2 and TRBJ2-1): EAGVAQSPRYKIIEKRQSVAFWCNPISGHATLYWYQQILGQGPKLLIQFQNNGVVDDSQLPKDRFSAERLKGVDSTLKIQPAKLEDSAVYLCASRLSRAVAGDSSYNEQFFGPGTRLTVL.

This clonotype was recorded a few times. The rearrangement uses TRBV5-1 and TRBJ1-1; 8 bases match TRBD1. The CDR3 is 14 residues long. Losses at the gene ends were 3 bases for V and 1 base for J; bases not matched to a gene: 2. CDR1 and CDR2 (germline): SGHRS, YFSETQ. This CDR3 is CASSYGQGNTEAFF. Here the CDR3 DNA reads TGCGCCAGCAGCTATGGACAGGGGAACACTGAAGCTTTCTTT.